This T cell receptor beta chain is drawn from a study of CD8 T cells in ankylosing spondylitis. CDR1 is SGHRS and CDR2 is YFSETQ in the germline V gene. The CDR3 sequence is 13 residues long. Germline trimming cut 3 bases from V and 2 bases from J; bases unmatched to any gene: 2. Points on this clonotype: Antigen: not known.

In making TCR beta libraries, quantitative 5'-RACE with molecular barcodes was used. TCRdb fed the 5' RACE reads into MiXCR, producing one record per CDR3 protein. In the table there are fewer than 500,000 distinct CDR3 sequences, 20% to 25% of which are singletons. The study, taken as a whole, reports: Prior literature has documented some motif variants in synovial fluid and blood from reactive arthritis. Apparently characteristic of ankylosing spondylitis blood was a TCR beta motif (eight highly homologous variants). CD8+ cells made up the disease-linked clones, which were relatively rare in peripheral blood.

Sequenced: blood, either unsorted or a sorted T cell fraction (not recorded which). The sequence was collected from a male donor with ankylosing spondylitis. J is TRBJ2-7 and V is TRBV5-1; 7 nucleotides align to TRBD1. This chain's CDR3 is CASSWTGPYEQYF. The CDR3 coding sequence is TGCGCCAGCAGCTGGACAGGACCCTACGAGCAGTACTTC.